The rows below give T cell receptor beta chains drawn from one sample of a study of cytotoxic CD8 clonotypes in ibrutinib-treated CLL. Method: immunoSEQ multiplex PCR; TCRdb's copy keeps in-frame clones and lacks some. Of just over 200,000 clones listed, 75% to 85% are singletons. The sequenced sample was PBMCs, obtained after 12 months of ibrutinib treatment. Every receptor here comes from a human donor with chronic lymphocytic leukemia. The CDR3 runs from the conserved cysteine through the conserved F or W. D genes are given only for firm matches. Clone size is given for some rows only: seen once, a few or many times, or a class if the clone is expanded.

v_gene	abundance	d_gene	j_gene	len	CDR3aa	CDR3nt
TRBV2	-	-	TRBJ2-1	15	CASRWRVSSYNEQFF	TGTGCCAGCAGATGGCGGGTGAGCTCCTACAATGAGCAGTTCTTC
TRBV4-1	-	TRBD1	TRBJ2-7	18	CASSQPGTASFHSYEQYF	TGCGCCAGCAGCCAACCCGGGACAGCCAGTTTTCACTCCTACGAGCAGTACTTC
TRBV6-5	-	-	TRBJ2-5	11	CASSFPGSQYF	TGTGCCAGCAGTTTTCCCGGGTCCCAGTACTTC
TRBV5-1	-	TRBD1	TRBJ1-1	16	CASSLGDGQGGTEAFF	TGCGCCAGCAGCTTGGGTGATGGACAGGGCGGCACTGAAGCTTTCTTT
TRBV18	-	-	TRBJ1-1	16	CASSPMVRGQDTEAFF	TGTGCCAGCTCACCTATGGTGCGGGGTCAGGACACTGAAGCTTTCTTT
TRBV7-2	-	-	TRBJ2-1	13	CASSLVRYNEQFF	TGTGCCAGCAGCTTAGTACGCTACAATGAGCAGTTCTTC
TRBV7-9	once	TRBD1	TRBJ1-5	18	CASSLGGSGQEFKQPQHF	TGTGCCAGCAGCTTAGGTGGGTCGGGACAGGAGTTTAAACAGCCCCAGCATTTT
TRBV7-2	-	TRBD1	TRBJ1-1	13	CASSSLNRGMAFF	TGTGCCAGCTCCTCCCTAAACAGGGGAATGGCTTTCTTT
TRBV7-9	-	TRBD1	TRBJ1-4	14	CASSTGTENEKLFF	TGTGCCAGCAGCACAGGGACAGAAAATGAAAAACTGTTTTTT
TRBV11-3	-	TRBD1	TRBJ2-1	16	CASSLTGHRAYNEQFF	TGTGCCAGCAGCCTGACAGGGCACCGGGCTTACAATGAGCAGTTCTTC
TRBV7-9	-	-	TRBJ2-3	15	CASSPWGGQADTQYF	TGTGCCAGCAGCCCCTGGGGGGGGCAGGCAGATACGCAGTATTTT
TRBV19	-	-	TRBJ1-1	16	CASTTLGAAVNTEAFF	TGTGCCAGTACCACTCTGGGCGCGGCGGTGAACACTGAAGCTTTCTTT
TRBV11-2	-	-	TRBJ1-1	14	CASSFDRASTEAFF	TGTGCCAGCAGCTTCGACAGAGCATCCACTGAAGCTTTCTTT
TRBV15	-	-	TRBJ1-5	16	CATSRGGTPSNQPQHF	TGTGCCACCAGCAGAGGGGGAACACCTAGCAATCAGCCCCAGCATTTT
TRBV5-1	-	-	TRBJ2-5	13	CASSLDGLETQYF	TGCGCCAGCAGCTTGGACGGGCTGGAGACCCAGTACTTC
TRBV5-4	-	TRBD1	TRBJ2-2	16	CASSWTGQALTGELFF	TGTGCCAGCAGCTGGACCGGACAGGCCCTCACCGGGGAGCTGTTTTTT
TRBV5-1	-	-	TRBJ2-7	14	CASSSDYRPYEQYF	TGCGCCAGCAGCTCGGACTACCGCCCCTACGAGCAGTACTTC
TRBV6-5	-	TRBD1	TRBJ2-7	15	CASSRGQGLTYEQYF	TGTGCCAGCAGTCGAGGACAGGGACTTACCTACGAGCAGTACTTC
TRBV12-5	few	-	TRBJ1-1	12	CASGRERTEAFF	TGTGCTAGTGGACGGGAGAGGACTGAAGCTTTCTTT
TRBV18	few	TRBD1	TRBJ1-2	17	CASSFRSGQGSNYGYTF	TGTGCCAGCTCATTTCGGTCGGGACAGGGGAGCAACTATGGCTACACCTTC
TRBV5-1	-	-	TRBJ1-2	15	CASSRAEVRGDGYTF	TGCGCCAGCAGCCGGGCGGAGGTCCGGGGTGATGGCTACACCTTC
TRBV19	-	-	TRBJ1-2	14	CASSIHSTNYGYTF	TGTGCCAGTAGTATCCACTCTACTAACTATGGCTACACCTTC
TRBV7-9	few	-	TRBJ1-5	18	CASSLSSWGPPSNQPQHF	TGTGCCAGCAGCTTAAGCTCTTGGGGACCCCCGAGCAATCAGCCCCAGCATTTT
TRBV7-9	once	-	TRBJ1-1	14	CASSLASLAVGAFF	TGTGCCAGCAGCTTAGCGTCGTTGGCGGTAGGAGCTTTCTTT
TRBV15	-	TRBD1	TRBJ2-5	16	CATSTDLQGVGETQYF	TGTGCCACCAGCACAGACCTTCAGGGGGTTGGAGAGACCCAGTACTTC
TRBV5-1	few	-	TRBJ2-6	15	CASSSWGSGANVLTF	TGCGCCAGCAGCTCCTGGGGGTCTGGGGCCAACGTCCTGACTTTC
TRBV13	-	-	TRBJ2-3	18	CASSLVASEYSSTDTQYF	TGTGCCAGCAGCTTAGTAGCTAGCGAGTATTCTAGCACAGATACGCAGTATTTT
TRBV10-1	-	-	TRBJ2-3	14	CASSDGGATDTQYF	TGCGCCAGCAGTGATGGCGGGGCCACAGATACGCAGTATTTT
TRBV11-2	-	-	TRBJ2-7	14	CASSLAHRSYEQYF	TGTGCCAGCAGCTTAGCCCACAGGTCCTACGAGCAGTACTTC
TRBV7-9	-	-	TRBJ2-7	13	CASSFISAYEQYF	TGTGCCAGCAGCTTCATATCAGCCTACGAGCAGTACTTC
TRBV2	-	TRBD1	TRBJ1-5	16	CASSPLGDRADQPQHF	TGTGCCAGCAGTCCCCTTGGAGACAGGGCGGATCAGCCCCAGCATTTT
TRBV5-6	-	-	TRBJ2-5	15	CASSVSSGQGETQYF	TGTGCCAGCAGTGTGTCTAGCGGCCAGGGGGAGACCCAGTACTTC
TRBV5-4	-	-	TRBJ1-2	17	CASSWGGAGQGYYGYTF	TGTGCCAGCAGCTGGGGCGGAGCTGGGCAGGGATACTATGGCTACACCTTC
TRBV4-1	-	-	TRBJ2-1	18	CASSQGWGAALLTYEQFF	TGCGCCAGCAGCCAAGGGTGGGGAGCGGCCCTCCTCACATATGAGCAGTTCTTC
TRBV6-5	-	-	TRBJ2-5	11	CASPRGETQYF	TGTGCCAGCCCTAGGGGGGAGACCCAGTACTTC
TRBV7-8	many	-	TRBJ1-2	15	CASSLGGSTNYGYTF	TGTGCCAGCAGCTTAGGAGGCAGTACTAACTATGGCTACACCTTC
TRBV6-1	-	TRBD1	TRBJ1-1	16	CASSELPGGLNTEAFF	TGTGCCAGCAGTGAACTACCAGGGGGCTTGAACACTGAAGCTTTCTTT
TRBV2	-	-	TRBJ1-1	15	CASIWGATTNTEAFF	TGTGCCAGCATCTGGGGGGCTACAACTAACACTGAAGCTTTCTTT
TRBV19	-	-	TRBJ1-2	11	CASRTVGGYTF	TGTGCCAGTAGGACAGTTGGGGGCTACACCTTC
TRBV2	-	TRBD1	TRBJ2-3	15	CASSGGQGSGDTQYF	TGTGCCAGCAGTGGGGGACAGGGTAGTGGAGATACGCAGTATTTT